This T cell receptor beta chain was identified during a study of radiation and T cells in renal cell carcinoma. On the study more broadly: Nephrectomy followed 15 Gy stereotactic body radiation by 4 weeks.

Regarding time point: baseline pretreatment blood. As for treatment: 15 Gy SBRT to primary tumor, nephrectomy 4 weeks later. Clear cell pathology was present in this patient's renal cell carcinoma. Sequencing was performed with immunoSEQ multiplex PCR; in TCRdb, only in-frame clones are kept and a portion is missing. The sample records some 150,000 clones, 70% to 90% being singletons. This clone came up a few times. Looked up from germline, CDR1 is LNHDA and CDR2 is SQIVND (reference sequence). Trimming pared 10 bases from V and 5 bases from J, leaving 29 bases between. CDR3 length equals 17 residues. Sequencing used blood, obtained from a patient whose treatment included radiotherapy and nephrectomy. The gene calls are TRBV19 and TRBJ1-1, with D perhaps TRBD1 (6 bases). The sequence derives from a woman in her fifties or sixties with renal cell carcinoma. CDR3 in DNA: TGTGCCATCGTAGTACCTTCGCCTATTACAGGGAGGACTGAAGCTTTCTTT. It encodes CAIVVPSPITGRTEAFF. Supplemented by reference TRBV19 and TRBJ1-1, the full variable domain reads DGGITQSPKYLFRKEGQNVTLSCEQNLNHDAMYWYRQDPGQGLRLIYYSQIVNDFQKGDIAEGYSVSREKKESFPLTVTSAQKNPTAFYLCAIVVPSPITGRTEAFFGQGTRLTVV.